A selection of T cell receptor beta chains follows, all from one sample in a study of T cells in localized non-small cell lung cancer. TCRdb's table, derived via immunoSEQ multiplex PCR, lists solely in-frame clones and lacks some. The sample lists approximately 28,000 clones; about 91% were seen once. The sample consisted of peripheral blood, taken before any cancer treatment. The receptors were gathered from a female donor older than 55 with stage I lung adenocarcinoma. Each CDR3 is given with its conserved first and last residue. Fields, in order: V gene, clone size, CDR3 length, D gene, J gene, CDR3 DNA, CDR3 protein. The D gene is left open where the match is weak. Where a row states a size, it is once, few, many or the class of an expanded clone; other rows omit it.

TRBV5-1	NA	12	NA	TRBJ2-1	TGCGCCAGCAGCCCTAACAACAATGAGCAGTTCTTC	CASSPNNNEQFF
TRBV19	NA	14	NA	TRBJ1-6	TGTGCCAGTAGGGCAGGGTATAGCAATTCACCCCTCCACTTT	CASRAGYSNSPLHF
TRBV6-1	NA	13	NA	TRBJ1-4	TGTGCCAGCACAGACAAGGTTAATGAAAAACTGTTTTTT	CASTDKVNEKLFF
TRBV6-4	NA	14	NA	TRBJ2-3	TGTGCCAGCAGTGAGGGGGCGTACACAGATACGCAGTATTTT	CASSEGAYTDTQYF
TRBV6-5	NA	13	NA	TRBJ1-2	TGTGCCAGCAGGGAACTGGCATATATTGTCTACACCTTC	CASRELAYIVYTF
TRBV2	NA	13	NA	TRBJ2-7	TGTGCCAGCACAAGACAGGGCGGGGACGAGCAGTACTTC	CASTRQGGDEQYF
TRBV7-9	NA	13	NA	TRBJ1-5	TGTGCCAGCAGCCCCCAGGGGCTGCAGCCCCAGCATTTT	CASSPQGLQPQHF
TRBV19	NA	14	NA	TRBJ2-3	TGTGCCAGTAGTGAGCGGAGGGTCGCAGATACGCAGTATTTT	CASSERRVADTQYF
TRBV19	NA	14	TRBD1	TRBJ1-1	TGTGCCAGTAGGCCGGGACAGGGGTACACTGAAGCTTTCTTT	CASRPGQGYTEAFF
TRBV28	once	15	TRBD1	TRBJ2-7	TGTGCCAGCAGAACCTCCGGGACAGGGTACGACGAGCAGTACTTC	CASRTSGTGYDEQYF
TRBV11-2	NA	15	NA	TRBJ2-1	TGTGCCAGCAGCCCCCTGCGGAGCTCCTACAATGAGCAGTTCTTC	CASSPLRSSYNEQFF
TRBV14	once	13	NA	TRBJ2-7	TGTGCCACCTTACCAGGGGGAGGCGACGAGCAGTACTTC	CATLPGGGDEQYF
TRBV28	NA	20	NA	TRBJ1-1	TGTGCCAGCAGTCCATATTCAAGCCCGGGGTCCCGAAGCATGTACACTGAAGCTTTCTTT	CASSPYSSPGSRSMYTEAFF
TRBV30	NA	14	NA	TRBJ2-7	TGTGCCTGGAAATCGCGGTTTCTCTCCTACGAGCAGTACTTC	CAWKSRFLSYEQYF
TRBV7-9	NA	15	TRBD1	TRBJ1-2	TGTGCCAGCAGCTTGGGGACAGGGATTAACTATGGCTACACCTTC	CASSLGTGINYGYTF
TRBV6-1	NA	13	TRBD1	TRBJ2-1	TGTGCCGGGAGTGGGGACAGGCCCTCGGAGCAGTTCTTC	CAGSGDRPSEQFF
TRBV6-1	NA	18	TRBD2	TRBJ2-7	TGTGCCAGCAGCGAAGCCGGGGGACTAGCGGGAGAAATTTTCGAGCAGTACTTC	CASSEAGGLAGEIFEQYF
TRBV11-2	NA	15	NA	TRBJ2-6	TGTGCCAGCAGCTTAGGACTCTCTGGGGCCAACGTCCTGACTTTC	CASSLGLSGANVLTF
TRBV5-4	NA	13	NA	TRBJ2-1	TGTGCCAGCAGCTTCACAGGCCACAATGAGCAGTTCTTC	CASSFTGHNEQFF
TRBV30	NA	15	TRBD2	TRBJ2-2	TGTGCCTGGAGTGTATGGGCGGGAGCTACCGGGGAGCTGTTTTTT	CAWSVWAGATGELFF
TRBV5-5	NA	14	NA	TRBJ2-7	TGTGCCAGCAGCTACTTCGGACCCCCTTACGAGCAGTACTTC	CASSYFGPPYEQYF
TRBV7-8	NA	14	NA	TRBJ2-5	TGTGCCAGCAGCTTAGGTAGAACCCAAGAGACCCAGTACTTC	CASSLGRTQETQYF